This is a list of T cell receptor beta chains from one sample in a study of T cell responses to AZD1222 COVID-19 vaccine. Produced via immunoSEQ multiplex PCR; TCRdb's table is partial and in-frame only. This sample has approximately 110,000 clones, with roughly 87% found just once. Sequencing used peripheral blood, obtained on day 0 of AZD1222 vaccination. These receptors were collected from an adult in good health. CDR3s include the opening cysteine and the closing phenylalanine or tryptophan. The D gene is left open where the match is weak. Clone size is not always given. Where it is, it says once, few, many or a class for expanded clones.

v_call	d_call	clone_size	j_call	cdr3_nt	cdr3_aa
TRBV5-1	TRBD2	.	TRBJ2-3	TGCGCCAGCAGCTTTGCAGAGCGGGGGAGCACAGATACGCAGTATTTT	CASSFAERGSTDTQYF
TRBV18	TRBD2	.	TRBJ2-1	TGTGCCAGCTCACCACCTACGGGGACTAGCGGGAGCTCCTACAATGAGCAGTTCTTC	CASSPPTGTSGSSYNEQFF
TRBV4-3	TRBD1	.	TRBJ2-7	TGCGCCAGCAGCCAAGACTCCTCCGGGACAGGGTCCTACGAGCAGTACTTC	CASSQDSSGTGSYEQYF
TRBV4-1	.	.	TRBJ1-2	TGCGCCAGCAGCCAAGATGGCGTACCCCCCCCGCACTATGGCTACACCTTC	CASSQDGVPPPHYGYTF
TRBV11-3	TRBD1	.	TRBJ2-7	TGTGCCAGCAGCCTAGGGACAGCAGCGACCTACGAGCAGTACTTC	CASSLGTAATYEQYF
TRBV3-1/TRBV3-2	.	.	TRBJ1-3	TGTGCCAGCAGCAAAAGGTTAGGGAAGGACTCTGGAAACACCATATATTTT	CASSKRLGKDSGNTIYF
TRBV5-5	.	.	TRBJ1-4	TGTGCCAGCAGCTTGGCTGGCGGCGAAAAACTGTTTTTT	CASSLAGGEKLFF
TRBV7-8	.	.	TRBJ2-5	TGTGCCAGCAGCGAGGCGGTGGGCGAAGAGACCCAGTACTTC	CASSEAVGEETQYF
TRBV3-1/TRBV3-2	TRBD1	.	TRBJ2-7	TGTGCCAGCAGCCGGACAGGGGGAAACGAGCAGTACTTC	CASSRTGGNEQYF
TRBV24-1	.	.	TRBJ2-2	TGTGCCACCAGTGATTTGGCGATCCCCGGGGGCACCGGGGAGCTGTTTTTT	CATSDLAIPGGTGELFF
TRBV7-9	.	.	TRBJ1-4	TGTGCCAGCAGCTCATCTCGAGTTACAACTAATGAAAAACTGTTTTTT	CASSSSRVTTNEKLFF
TRBV13	TRBD2	few	TRBJ2-7	TGTGCCAGCAGCCTGACTAGCGGGGGCTACGAGCAGTACTTC	CASSLTSGGYEQYF
TRBV27	TRBD1	.	TRBJ2-7	TGTGCCAGCAGTCCGGACAGGGGGCTCTCCTACGAGCAGTACTTC	CASSPDRGLSYEQYF
TRBV7-2	TRBD1	once	TRBJ2-7	TGTGCCAGCAGCCAACGGACAGGGATGGACGTCCACGAGCAGTACTTC	CASSQRTGMDVHEQYF
TRBV12-5	.	.	TRBJ1-1	TGTGCTAGTGGTTTGTCACCATCTTCTGAAGCTTTCTTT	CASGLSPSSEAFF
TRBV24-1	TRBD1	.	TRBJ2-2	TGTGCCACCAGTGATTTTGGGACAGGGGGTACCGGGGAGCTGTTTTTT	CATSDFGTGGTGELFF
TRBV13	.	.	TRBJ2-3	TGTGCCAGTCTTCGAGGGGTCACAGATACGCAGTATTTT	CASLRGVTDTQYF
TRBV4-1	.	.	TRBJ2-3	TGCGCCAGCAGCCAACTCTTCTCTGGGGGTACAGATACGCAGTATTTT	CASSQLFSGGTDTQYF
TRBV4-3	.	.	TRBJ2-6	TGCGCCAGCAGCCGGGCAACCTCTGGGGCCAACGTCCTGACTTTC	CASSRATSGANVLTF
TRBV6-2/TRBV6-3	.	once	TRBJ2-1	TGTGCCAGCAGTTACTACAGGGTGGGAGTCGGAGATGAGCAGTTCTTC	CASSYYRVGVGDEQFF
TRBV29-1	.	.	TRBJ2-1	TGCAGCGTGGAAGGAGGGGACTCTTACAATGAGCAGTTCTTC	CSVEGGDSYNEQFF